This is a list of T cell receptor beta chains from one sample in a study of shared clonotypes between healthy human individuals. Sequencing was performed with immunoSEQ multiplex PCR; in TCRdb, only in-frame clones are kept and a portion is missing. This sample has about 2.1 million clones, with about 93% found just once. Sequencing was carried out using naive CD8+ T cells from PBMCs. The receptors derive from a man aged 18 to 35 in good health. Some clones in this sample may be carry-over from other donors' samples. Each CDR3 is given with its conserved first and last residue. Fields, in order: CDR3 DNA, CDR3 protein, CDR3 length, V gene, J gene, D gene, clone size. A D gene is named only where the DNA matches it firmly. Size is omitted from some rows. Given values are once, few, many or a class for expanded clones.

TGTGCCAGCAGCTTAATGCAAGGGCTCTATGGCTACACCTTC,CASSLMQGLYGYTF,14,TRBV7-9,TRBJ1-2,NA,NA
TGTGCCAGCAGCCCTATTAGCACAGATACGCAGTATTTT,CASSPISTDTQYF,13,TRBV5-6,TRBJ2-3,NA,NA
TGTGCCACCGGGGTCACCAATGAGCAGTTCTTC,CATGVTNEQFF,11,TRBV28,TRBJ2-1,NA,NA
TGTGCCAGCAGCGTAGGACAGACCGGGGAGCTGTTTTTT,CASSVGQTGELFF,13,TRBV9,TRBJ2-2,NA,few
TGCGCCAGCAGTGACAGGGTAAATTGGAACGAGCAGTACTTC,CASSDRVNWNEQYF,14,TRBV10-2,TRBJ2-7,NA,NA
TGTGCCAGCAGCCTAAGGGACAGCTCCTACGAGCAGTACTTC,CASSLRDSSYEQYF,14,TRBV5-4,TRBJ2-7,TRBD1,NA
TGCAGCGTCCTCTTAGTGGGGGGGCAGTTCTTC,CSVLLVGGQFF,11,TRBV29-1,TRBJ2-1,NA,NA
TGTGCCAGTAGTATAAAAGGGAGGGGGACTGAAGCTTTCTTT,CASSIKGRGTEAFF,14,TRBV19,TRBJ1-1,NA,NA
TGTGCCAGCAGCTTTGCTGGTGGCAGTGGTGGCTACACCTTC,CASSFAGGSGGYTF,14,TRBV7-9,TRBJ1-2,NA,NA
TGTGCCAGCAGCGGCGGGTCCTACAATGAGCAGTTCTTC,CASSGGSYNEQFF,13,TRBV9,TRBJ2-1,NA,NA